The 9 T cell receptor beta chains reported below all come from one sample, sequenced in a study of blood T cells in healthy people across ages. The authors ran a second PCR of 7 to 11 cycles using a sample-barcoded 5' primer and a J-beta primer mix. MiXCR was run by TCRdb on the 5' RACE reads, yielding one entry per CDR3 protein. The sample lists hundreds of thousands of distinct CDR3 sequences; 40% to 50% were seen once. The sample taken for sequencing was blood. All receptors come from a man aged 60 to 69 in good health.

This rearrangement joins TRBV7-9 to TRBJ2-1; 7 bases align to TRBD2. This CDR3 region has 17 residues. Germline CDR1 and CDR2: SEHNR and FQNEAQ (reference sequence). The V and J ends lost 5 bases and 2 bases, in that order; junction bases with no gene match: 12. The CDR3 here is CASSPGTSAPPYNEQFF. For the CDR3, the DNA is TGTGCCAGCAGCCCAGGAACTAGCGCCCCTCCCTACAATGAGCAGTTCTTC.

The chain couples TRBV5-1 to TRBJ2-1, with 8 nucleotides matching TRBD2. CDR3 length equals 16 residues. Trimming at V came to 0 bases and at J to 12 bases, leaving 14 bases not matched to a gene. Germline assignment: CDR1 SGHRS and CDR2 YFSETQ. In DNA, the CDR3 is TGCGCCAGCAGCTTGGGGTCGGGCGGGGGGTACGATGTGCAGTTCTTC. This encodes CASSLGSGGGYDVQFF. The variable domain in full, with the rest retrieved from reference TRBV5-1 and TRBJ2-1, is KAGVTQTPRYLIKTRGQQVTLSCSPISGHRSVSWYQQTPGQGLQFLFEYFSETQRNKGNFPGRFSGRQFSNSRSEMNVSTLELGDSALYLCASSLGSGGGYDVQFFGPGTRLTVL.

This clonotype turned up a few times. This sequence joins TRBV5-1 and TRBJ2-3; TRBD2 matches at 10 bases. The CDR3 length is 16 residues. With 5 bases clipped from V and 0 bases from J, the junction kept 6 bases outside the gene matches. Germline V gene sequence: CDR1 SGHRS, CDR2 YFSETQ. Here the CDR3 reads CASSTTSGASTDTQYF. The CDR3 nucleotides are TGCGCCAGCAGTACAACTAGCGGGGCGAGCACAGATACGCAGTATTTT.

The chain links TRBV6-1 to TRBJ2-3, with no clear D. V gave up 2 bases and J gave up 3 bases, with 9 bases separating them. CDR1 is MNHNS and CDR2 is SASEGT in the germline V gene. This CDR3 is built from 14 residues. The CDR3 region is CASSESMITDTQYF. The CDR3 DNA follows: TGTGCCAGCAGTGAAAGTATGATAACAGATACGCAGTATTTT.

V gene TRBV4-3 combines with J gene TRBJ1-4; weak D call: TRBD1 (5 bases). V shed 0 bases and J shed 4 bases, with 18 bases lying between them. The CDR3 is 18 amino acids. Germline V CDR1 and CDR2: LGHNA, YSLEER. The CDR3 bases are TGCGCCAGCAGCCAAGATCGTCTGGGACCGACAAATAATGAAAAACTGTTTTTT. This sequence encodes CASSQDRLGPTNNEKLFF.

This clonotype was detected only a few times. The CDR3 is CASSFKGTGTEQFF. The DNA of the CDR3 is TGTGCCAGCAGCTTTAAGGGGACAGGGACTGAGCAGTTCTTC. The J gene is TRBJ2-1, the V gene TRBV11-2; TRBD1 matches at 9 bases. V shed 3 bases, J shed 9 bases, and the junction held 6 bases outside the gene matches. CDR1 is SGHAT, CDR2 FQNNGV, per germline. The CDR3 totals 14 residues.

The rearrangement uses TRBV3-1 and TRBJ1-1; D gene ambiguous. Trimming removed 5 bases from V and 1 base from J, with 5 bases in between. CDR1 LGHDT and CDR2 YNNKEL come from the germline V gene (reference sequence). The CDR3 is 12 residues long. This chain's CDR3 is CASSEGNTEAFF. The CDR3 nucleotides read TGTGCCAGCAGCGAGGGGAACACTGAAGCTTTCTTT.

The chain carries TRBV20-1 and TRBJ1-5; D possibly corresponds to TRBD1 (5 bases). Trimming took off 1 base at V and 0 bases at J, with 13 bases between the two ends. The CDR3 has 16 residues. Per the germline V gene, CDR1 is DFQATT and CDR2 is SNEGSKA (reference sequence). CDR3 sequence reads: CSARAAGRYSNQPQHF. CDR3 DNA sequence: TGCAGTGCTAGAGCCGCGGGACGATATAGCAATCAGCCCCAGCATTTT.

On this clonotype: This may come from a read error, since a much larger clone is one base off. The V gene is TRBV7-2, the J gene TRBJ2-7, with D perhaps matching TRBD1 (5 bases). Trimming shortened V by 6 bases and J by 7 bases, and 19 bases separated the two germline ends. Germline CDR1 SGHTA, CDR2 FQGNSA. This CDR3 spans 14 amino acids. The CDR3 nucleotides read TGTGCCAGCAGAAGCACAGGCTCCTACAATGAGCAGTACTTC. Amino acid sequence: CASRSTGSYNEQYF.